Listed below are T cell receptor beta chains from one sample, sequenced in a study of Ad26.COV2.S vaccination and SARS-CoV-2 variants. Sequenced by immunoSEQ multiplex PCR; TCRdb stores in-frame clones only, minus some. The sample gives 400,000 or so clones, roughly nine tenths of which show up once; more than 3% is in the top ten. The sequencing used peripheral blood, collected in a trial of Ad26.COV2.S vaccine versus placebo. The receptors stem from a person aged 18-60 years who received the Ad26.COV2.S COVID-19 vaccine or a placebo. Each CDR3 is given with its conserved first and last residue. D genes are given only for firm matches. Clone size is not always given. Where it is, it says once, few, many or a class for expanded clones.

clone_size	v_call	j_call	d_call	cdr3_aa	cdr3_nt
-	TRBV19	TRBJ1-5	TRBD1	CAAAWTGNSNQPQHF	TGTGCCGCAGCCTGGACAGGGAATAGCAATCAGCCCCAGCATTTT
-	TRBV6-6	TRBJ2-7	-	CASSYSGTSYEQYF	TGTGCCAGCAGTTACTCGGGCACCTCCTACGAGCAGTACTTC
-	TRBV5-4	TRBJ2-5	-	CASSFVVGGQETQYF	TGTGCCAGCAGCTTTGTCGTGGGGGGCCAAGAGACCCAGTACTTC
-	TRBV10-1	TRBJ2-2	-	CASSDREVDGELFF	TGCGCCAGCTCCGACAGGGAGGTTGACGGGGAGCTGTTTTTT
-	TRBV27	TRBJ1-2	-	CASSPGAGREGYTF	TGTGCCAGCAGTCCTGGGGCAGGTAGGGAGGGCTACACCTTC
-	TRBV2	TRBJ1-4	-	CASTREGGTYEKLFF	TGTGCCAGCACCCGAGAAGGGGGAACCTATGAAAAACTGTTTTTT
-	TRBV12-3/TRBV12-4	TRBJ1-1	TRBD1	CASRGQGSTEAFF	TGTGCCAGCAGGGGACAGGGTAGTACTGAAGCTTTCTTT
-	TRBV3-1/TRBV3-2	TRBJ1-3	TRBD1	CASGQGFSGNTIYF	TGTGCCAGTGGACAGGGATTCTCTGGAAACACCATATATTTT
-	TRBV6-5	TRBJ1-2	TRBD1	CASTTGQGGGYTF	TGTGCCAGCACCACCGGACAGGGTGGTGGCTACACCTTC
few	TRBV11-2	TRBJ1-2	-	CASRSLSTRNYGYTF	TGTGCCAGCAGGTCTCTATCGACGCGAAACTATGGCTACACCTTC
few	TRBV7-9	TRBJ1-2	TRBD1	CASSFPGTGDGYTF	TGTGCCAGCAGCTTCCCCGGGACAGGGGATGGCTACACCTTC
-	TRBV6-5	TRBJ2-3	-	CASTVGVADTQYF	TGTGCCAGCACGGTGGGGGTCGCAGATACGCAGTATTTT
-	TRBV5-1	TRBJ1-1	-	CASSKGFNTEAFF	TGCGCCAGCAGCAAGGGATTCAACACTGAAGCTTTCTTT
-	TRBV10-3	TRBJ1-1	-	CAISPPPPTEAFF	TGTGCCATCAGTCCCCCTCCCCCCACTGAAGCTTTCTTT
few	TRBV2	TRBJ2-7	-	CASSGGTLNPYEQYF	TGTGCCAGCAGTGGAGGGACATTGAACCCCTACGAGCAGTACTTC
once	TRBV10-3	TRBJ2-1	TRBD1	CAISESSGTGGWNEQFF	TGTGCCATCAGTGAGTCGTCCGGGACAGGGGGTTGGAATGAGCAGTTCTTC
-	TRBV7-5	TRBJ2-1	-	CVRSGGASFYNEQFF	TGTGTCAGAAGCGGCGGAGCCAGTTTTTACAATGAGCAGTTCTTC
once	TRBV5-1	TRBJ2-2	TRBD1	CASHRTGGSTGELFF	TGCGCCAGCCACAGGACAGGGGGCTCCACCGGGGAGCTGTTTTTT
-	TRBV19	TRBJ1-1	TRBD1	CATKWAGGSPEAFF	TGTGCCACTAAGTGGGCAGGGGGAAGTCCTGAAGCTTTCTTT
-	TRBV24-1	TRBJ2-1	-	CATSDFGREQFF	TGTGCCACCAGTGATTTCGGCAGGGAGCAGTTCTTC